In its sample, the clone carrying this TCR beta chain was seen once. The ends were cut back, 5 bases at V and 0 bases at J, with 8 bases in the middle. CDR1 is LNHDA and CDR2 is SQIVND in the germline V gene (reference sequence). This CDR3 contains 13 residues. The assay was immunoSEQ multiplex PCR, and TCRdb's table has in-frame clones only and misses some. Among about 88,000 clones listed, more than 85% were seen once. The data originate from a study of T cell changes during pregnancy in multiple sclerosis. The chain recombines TRBV19 with TRBJ2-7, with D possibly matching TRBD1 (5 bases). This sample comprised peripheral blood, obtained in the first trimester of pregnancy. This sequence was found in a female donor with multiple sclerosis, enrolled in a pregnancy study. The CDR3 protein is CASSATVSYEQYF. The CDR3 DNA follows: TGTGCCAGTAGTGCGACAGTCTCCTACGAGCAGTACTTC.